This T cell receptor beta chain stems from a study of shared T cell receptors in the human thymus (dated by TCRdb to the early 2020s). Broadly, across the study: The study examined how the human thymus generates shared, self-reactive T-cell receptor alpha chains.

The library was obtained by the immunoSEQ multiplex PCR assay. TCRdb obtained this table from immuneACCESS and retained in-frame rearrangements with V and J assigned. These tables miss some clones; where compared with another copy, unresolved V genes account for less than half of the shortfall, and the remainder is unexplained. The sample table holds hundreds of thousands of clones, of which 88% were seen once. 0.0095% to 0.013% of the sample is held by the ten biggest clonotypes. A remark on this clone: Its cognate antigen has yet to be identified. Base qualities are missing; no much larger clone stands one base away.

Looking up the germline V gene (reference sequence) yields CDR1 MNHEY and CDR2 SMNVEV. V loses 5 bases at its end and J loses 7 bases; junction bases beyond the gene matches: 16. The CDR3 runs 17 amino acids, cysteine and phenylalanine included. CDR3 DNA only is kept here, 51 bases in frame from base 1. These data also formed part of another study, on human thymus T cells. Drawing on the second study: In Finland, the donors were immunologically healthy infants who were having open corrective cardiac surgery for congenital heart defects. The thymus tissue came from surgical resects taken out during corrective cardiac surgery. V and J gene segment usage appeared biased in both thymic and peripheral blood repertoires. According to the related research, thymic TCR repertoires were highly overlapping among unrelated individuals. The study described the TCR alpha and beta repertoires in under 10 infant thymus samples and a few matching peripheral blood samples. Donor ages ranging from roughly 7 to 250 days were recorded, and a handful of male and a couple of female infants were included in the cohort. Thymocytes were mechanically released from the tissue and were stored as pellets of about 8.5-31 million cells at -70 degrees C. A QIAsymphony instrument was used to extract genomic DNA from the frozen cell pellets. The immunoSEQ multiplex PCR assay was used to amplify the TCRB and TCRAD loci from a standardized amount of quality-controlled genomic DNA. The amplicons covered the V(D)J region and were long enough to include the CDR3 and to identify the V and J genes. The amplicons were sequenced on an Illumina platform via the commercial immunoSEQ service. Primer bias and sequencing errors were corrected as previously described, and TCRAD and TCRB were defined on the basis of the IMGT database. The repertoires were analysed using immunoSEQ Analyzer 3.0 and VDJTools for basic statistics, V/J segment usage, diversity estimates, rarefaction and pairwise overlap. Chao1, ChaoE, Efron-Thisted, Shannon and inverse Simpson indices were used to estimate diversity, which was also estimated on datasets down-sampled to the smallest sample. Repertoire overlap was assessed by strict matching of CDR3 nucleotide sequence, V gene and J gene, and clustering was done by Jaccard-based multidimensional scaling. On average, thymus samples yielded about 730,000 unique TCRB clonotypes, whereas blood samples yielded roughly 80,000.

Recombination joined TRBV27 with TRBJ1-5, with TRBD1 identical over 8 junction bases. Input material: thymocytes. This receptor was taken from a boy in the first two years of life with a congenital heart defect. Donor details come from another sample of the same person, matched by shared clones. The CDR3 reads CASSGPPPTGVDQPQHF. The nucleotides are TGTGCCAGCAGTGGCCCCCCGCCGACAGGGGTGGACCAGCCCCAGCATTTT.